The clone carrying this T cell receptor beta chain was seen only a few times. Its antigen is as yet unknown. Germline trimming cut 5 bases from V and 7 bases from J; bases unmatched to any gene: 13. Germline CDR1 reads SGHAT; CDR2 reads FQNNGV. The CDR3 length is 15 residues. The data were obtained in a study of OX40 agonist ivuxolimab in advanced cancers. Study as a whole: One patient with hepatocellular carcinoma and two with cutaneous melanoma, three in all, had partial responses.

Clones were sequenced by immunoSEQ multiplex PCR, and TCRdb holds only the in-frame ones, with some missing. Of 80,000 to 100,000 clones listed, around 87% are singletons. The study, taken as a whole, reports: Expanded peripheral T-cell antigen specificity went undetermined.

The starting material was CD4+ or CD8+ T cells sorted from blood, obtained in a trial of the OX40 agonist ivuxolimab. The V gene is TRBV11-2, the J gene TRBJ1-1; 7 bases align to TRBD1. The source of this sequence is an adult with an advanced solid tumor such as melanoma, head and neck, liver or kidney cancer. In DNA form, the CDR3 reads TGTGCCAGCAGCCCCTTGACAGGGAGGGCCCTTGAAGCTTTCTTT. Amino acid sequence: CASSPLTGRALEAFF.